What follows are 22 T cell receptor beta chains derived from one specimen sequenced in a study of metastatic and nonmetastatic thyroid tumors. TCRdb re-processed the PCR reads through MiXCR. The sample has 24,000 or so clones; 22% are singletons. No treatment of any kind had been given to any patient before thyroid surgery. Sequencing input: blood. The receptors were sampled from a female donor with papillary thyroid cancer or a benign thyroid nodule (not recorded which). Some clones in this sample may be carry-over from other donors' samples.

This clone was counted many times. This rearrangement joins TRBV12-5 to TRBJ2-3; no firm D call. V was trimmed by 0 bases and J by 0 bases, leaving 13 bases between them. Per germline, CDR1 LGHNT and CDR2 FRNRAP. The CDR3 consists of 17 residues. Written as DNA, the CDR3 is TGTGCTAGTGGTTTGGTACGCCGACTCACTAGCACAGATACGCAGTATTTT. It is translated as CASGLVRRLTSTDTQYF.

This clone was counted at least ten times. The chain joins TRBV20-1 to TRBJ2-3; 10 bases line up with TRBD2. Germline CDR1 DFQATT, CDR2 SNEGSKA (reference sequence). This CDR3 has 17 residues. Trimming removed 4 bases from V and 2 bases from J; junction bases left unmatched: 12. This chain's CDR3 is CSAKPWTSGASTDTQYF. Written as DNA, the CDR3 is TGCAGTGCTAAACCTTGGACTAGCGGAGCTTCCACAGATACGCAGTATTTT.

This clone was observed at least ten times. CDR3 nucleotide sequence: TGCAGCGTTGAAGATCAGGCGGGGAGCTCCTACGAGCAGTACTTC. It translates to CSVEDQAGSSYEQYF. This rearrangement joins TRBV29-1 to TRBJ2-7; possible D gene TRBD2, 6 bases. The CDR3 is 15 residues long. Germline lookup yields CDR1 SQVTM and CDR2 ANQGSEA. V was pared by 0 bases and J by 0 bases, with 12 bases between.

This clone has ten or more counts. The chain uses TRBV5-5 and TRBJ1-2; the D gene is possibly TRBD1 (5 bases). CDR3 length equals 14 residues. V lost 7 bases and J 2 bases, leaving 15 bases between the germline ends. Germline assignment: CDR1 SGHKS and CDR2 YYEKEE (reference sequence). CDR3 protein: CASFPRSGNYGYTF. The CDR3 nucleotides read TGTGCCAGCTTTCCCCGTTCAGGGAACTATGGCTACACCTTC.

The sample holds many counts of this clone. The chain is built from TRBV20-1 and TRBJ1-2, with D hard to call. CDR3 size: 14 residues. V was clipped by 1 base and J by 4 bases, with 13 bases between them. Germline loops: CDR1 DFQATT, CDR2 SNEGSKA (reference sequence). CDR3 DNA sequence: TGCAGTGCTAGAGCGCAGGTGTCTGGCTATGGCTACACCTTC. This gives the protein CSARAQVSGYGYTF.

This clone is judged medium-sized. The chain recombines TRBV12-3 or TRBV12-4 with TRBJ2-1, with D hard to call. The germline V and J ends were trimmed by 5 bases and 9 bases, with 8 bases remaining between them. CDR3 length: 11 amino acids. The CDR3 protein is CASSVTSEQFF. The CDR3 DNA reads TGTGCCAGCAGTGTGACGAGTGAGCAGTTCTTC.

This clone has a count of ten or more. The chain links TRBV29-1 to TRBJ2-2, with D perhaps matching TRBD1 (6 bases). V lost 5 bases and J lost 6, with 19 bases in between. This CDR3 is 15 amino acids long. Germline-derived CDR1 and CDR2 are SQVTM and ANQGSEA. The CDR3 protein is CSVSNRVGEAGELFF. The CDR3 DNA is TGCAGCGTTTCTAACAGGGTTGGGGAAGCCGGGGAGCTGTTTTTT.

This chain connects TRBV6-1 to TRBJ1-6; D gene ambiguous. The CDR3 is made up of 13 amino acids. V was clipped by 8 bases and J by 6 bases, with 11 bases between them. Germline CDR1 reads MNHNS; CDR2 reads SASEGT. The CDR3 is CASVWHANSPLHF. DNA of the CDR3: TGTGCCAGCGTATGGCATGCTAATTCACCCCTCCACTTT.

There are many counts of this clone. In DNA, the CDR3 is TGTGCCAGTAGTAGGGGTGGGGGGGGAATCCTCGAGCAGTACTTC. Encoded protein: CASSRGGGGILEQYF. The J gene is TRBJ2-7, the V gene TRBV19; 7 nucleotides line up with TRBD2. Looked up from germline, CDR1 is LNHDA and CDR2 is SQIVND (reference sequence). This CDR3 contains 15 residues. V lost 4 bases to trimming and J lost 6 bases; unmatched junction nucleotides: 12.

Ten or more counts support this clone. The chain recombines TRBV7-6 with TRBJ2-2; 8 nucleotides align to TRBD2. Germline trimming cut 5 bases from V and 5 bases from J; bases unmatched to any gene: 10. This CDR3 spans 16 amino acids. Germline V gene sequence: CDR1 SGHVS, CDR2 FNYEAQ. This CDR3 is CASSPAGGLKTGELFF. For the CDR3, the DNA is TGTGCCAGCAGCCCGGCGGGGGGCTTAAAGACCGGGGAGCTGTTTTTT.

This clone is labeled as medium-sized (0.01 to 0.1%). The CDR3 loop reads CASSLLGTGGYTF. CDR3 coding DNA: TGTGCCAGCAGTTTATTGGGCACGGGGGGCTACACCTTC. The chain combines TRBV12-3 or TRBV12-4 with TRBJ1-2; D remains ambiguous. The CDR3 loop spans 13 amino acids. The V end lost 2 bases, the J end lost 8 bases, and 12 bases lay between the germline ends.

In its sample, this clone was seen many times. The rearrangement links TRBV3-1 to TRBJ2-2; D call uncertain. V was pared by 5 bases and J by 2 bases, with 3 bases between. This CDR3 is built from 12 residues. Per the germline V gene, CDR1 is LGHDT and CDR2 is YNNKEL (reference sequence). CDR3 coding DNA: TGTGCCAGCAGCTTCAACACCGGGGAGCTGTTTTTT. This sequence encodes CASSFNTGELFF.

The chain recombines TRBV10-3 with TRBJ2-2; D assignment may be TRBD1 or TRBD2 (5 bases each). CDR1 ENHRY and CDR2 SYGVKD come from the germline V gene. The CDR3 loop spans 17 amino acids. V shed 8 bases and J shed 4 bases, with 23 bases lying between them. CDR3 residues: CAILGPPKGDGTGELFF. CDR3 sequence (DNA): TGTGCCATCTTGGGCCCCCCTAAAGGGGACGGCACCGGGGAGCTGTTTTTT.

The rearrangement links TRBV10-2 to TRBJ2-5, with 12 bases identical to TRBD2. CDR3 size: 15 residues. V trimming: 6 bases; J trimming: 5 bases; junction bases outside the gene matches: 7. In germline, CDR1 is WSHSY, CDR2 SAAADI. CDR3 in amino acids: CASRPASGGGETQYF. CDR3 nucleotides: TGCGCCAGCAGACCAGCTAGCGGGGGGGGTGAGACCCAGTACTTC.

Many counts were recorded for this clone. The sample has other DNA sequences that encode this CDR3 too. The chain employs TRBV30 and TRBJ2-7; D is tentatively TRBD1 or TRBD2 (6 bases each). V dropped 2 bases and J dropped 1 base, with 15 bases sitting between them. This CDR3 region has 15 residues. Germline V CDR1 and CDR2: GTSNPN, SVGIG (reference sequence). The CDR3 loop is CAWSQQGGGSYEQYF. CDR3 coding DNA: TGTGCCTGGAGTCAACAGGGTGGGGGGTCCTACGAGCAGTACTTC.

The CDR3 DNA reads TGCGCCAGCAGCTTGGCAGGCGGGACTGGCCTCTCTGGAAACACCATATATTTT. Amino acids: CASSLAGGTGLSGNTIYF. The J gene is TRBJ1-3, the V gene TRBV5-1; tentative D call: TRBD1 (5 bases). Germline V gives CDR1 SGHRS, CDR2 YFSETQ. The V end was cut by 0 bases, the J end by 0 bases, with 16 bases between. The CDR3 runs 18 residues. The whole variable domain, remainder taken from reference TRBV5-1 and TRBJ1-3, is KAGVTQTPRYLIKTRGQQVTLSCSPISGHRSVSWYQQTPGQGLQFLFEYFSETQRNKGNFPGRFSGRQFSNSRSEMNVSTLELGDSALYLCASSLAGGTGLSGNTIYFGEGSWLTVV.

This clone has ten or more counts. The rearrangement links TRBV7-2 to TRBJ1-1; 7 bases are a match to TRBD1. The CDR3 consists of 15 residues. The ends lost 5 bases at V and 5 bases at J; junction bases unmatched: 11. Germline loops: CDR1 SGHTA, CDR2 FQGNSA. This CDR3 reads CASSPFPRGKTEAFF. The CDR3 DNA reads as TGTGCCAGCAGCCCCTTCCCCAGGGGGAAAACTGAAGCTTTCTTT. Supplemented by reference TRBV7-2 and TRBJ1-1, the full variable domain reads GAGVSQSPSNKVTEKGKDVELRCDPISGHTALYWYRQSLGQGLEFLIYFQGNSAPDKSGLPSDRFSAERTGGSVSTLTIQRTQQEDSAVYLCASSPFPRGKTEAFFGQGTRLTVV.

On this clone itself: With a much larger clone just one base away, this may be a read error. The V call is TRBV3-1, the J call TRBJ2-6; D call uncertain. Germline V gene sequence: CDR1 LGHDT, CDR2 YNNKEL (reference sequence). CDR3 size: 16 residues. CDR3 in amino acids: CVSSPEVDAGANVLTF. The CDR3, as DNA: TGTGTCAGCAGCCCAGAGGTCGACGCTGGGGCCAACGTCCTGACTTTC.

This clone was counted ten times or more. CDR3 region: CASTSLAGGKTEAFF. For the CDR3, the DNA is TGTGCCAGCACCTCTCTGGCAGGGGGAAAAACTGAAGCTTTCTTT. The chain employs TRBV28 and TRBJ1-1; 7 bases are shared with TRBD1. The CDR3 consists of 15 residues. Germline-derived CDR1 and CDR2 are MDHEN and SYDVKM. Trimming took 7 bases from V and 5 from J; bases not matched to a gene: 13.

The CDR3 spells CASSQDLAGGYNEQFF. The CDR3 bases are TGTGCCAGCAGCCAAGACTTAGCGGGAGGGTACAATGAGCAGTTCTTC. The rearrangement uses TRBV3-1 and TRBJ2-1, with 11 bases identical to TRBD2. The CDR3 sequence is 16 residues long. Germline CDR1 and CDR2: LGHDT and YNNKEL (reference sequence). V lost 0 bases, J lost 4 bases, and 2 bases stayed unmatched.

This clone was observed a few times. The rearrangement links TRBV2 to TRBJ2-2; D unresolved. CDR1 and CDR2 from the germline V gene are SNHLY and FYNNEI. The CDR3 spans 15 residues. Trimming took off 6 bases at V and 1 base at J, with 12 bases between the two ends. The chain's CDR3 is CASSPELGNTGELFF. The CDR3 region has the DNA TGTGCCAGCAGCCCCGAATTGGGGAACACCGGGGAGCTGTTTTTT.

This clone was seen repeatedly, ten times or more. The chain recombines TRBV5-1 with TRBJ1-2; TRBD1 is a possible D gene (5 bases). The V end was cut by 4 bases, the J end by 1 base, with 23 bases between. This CDR3 contains 18 residues. CDR1 is SGHRS, CDR2 YFSETQ, per germline. The CDR3 nucleotides read TGCGCCAGCAGCCCGGCGGGGCCTGCAGAATTTTTTAACTATGGCTACACCTTC. Its translation is CASSPAGPAEFFNYGYTF.